The clone carrying this T cell receptor beta chain was seen more than once but under ten times. Authors' methods: Sequence data from immunoSEQ were junction-only and lacked quality scores; consequently, filtering differed. Assay used: immunoSEQ multiplex PCR; TCRdb lists only in-frame clones, some missing. The V and J calls and clone size are taken from that table; D and trimming were inferred from the DNA. The sample yields fewer than 700,000 clones, around three quarters seen once. These data originate in a study of shared clonotypes between healthy human individuals. Germline trimming cut 3 bases from V and 2 bases from J; bases unmatched to any gene: 11. The CDR3 contains 16 residues. Germline assignment: CDR1 SGHRS and CDR2 YFSETQ.

This sequence joins TRBV5-1 and TRBJ2-7, with TRBD1 identical over 7 bases. The sequenced sample was PBMCs. The source of this sequence is a woman aged 40 to 50 in good health. Some clones in this sample may be carry-over from other donors' samples. CDR3 residues: CASSYEPPGQTYEQYF. The CDR3 DNA sequence: TGCGCCAGCAGCTATGAACCGCCGGGACAGACCTACGAGCAGTACTTC.